The T cell receptor (beta chain) under discussion was sequenced for a study of blood T cell repertoires in COVID-19. Turning to the study itself: The cDNA or gDNA used as material had been derived from T cells, B-cell-depleted T cells, or PBMCs.

Participants were aged about 18 to 100 years, lived in roughly 25 US areas, and enrolled virtually. Self-reported history from a screening survey and questionnaire set each donor's cohort. Repertoires were generated with immunoSEQ multiplex PCR, while TCRdb's copy carries only in-frame clones and drops some. Among around 200,000 clones listed, roughly 82% were seen once. Germline CDR1 is SGHKS and CDR2 is YYEKEE (reference sequence). V shed 0 bases and J shed 0 bases, with 7 bases lying between them. The CDR3 is 15 residues long. Source material: PBMCs or T cells enriched from blood (not recorded which). The genes are TRBV5-5 and TRBJ2-1; possibly TRBD2 for D (5 bases). The TCR was taken from a man between 40 and 49 years old with acute COVID-19. CDR3 nucleotide sequence: TGTGCCAGCAGCTTGGGAGGAGGCTCCTACAATGAGCAGTTCTTC. This sequence encodes CASSLGGGSYNEQFF.